Following are 10 T cell receptor beta chains from one sample sequenced in a study of blood T cell repertoires in COVID-19. TCRdb's copy holds only in-frame clones and misses some; the assay was immunoSEQ multiplex PCR. The sample contains tens of thousands of clones, 86% of which appear only once. Sample: peripheral blood. The receptor source for this set is a man aged 65 to 79 with active COVID-19.

The rearrangement uses TRBV7-2 and TRBJ2-2; perhaps TRBD2 as D (5 bases). V shed 1 base and J shed 0 bases, with 6 bases lying between them. This CDR3 comprises 15 residues. CDR1 SGHTA and CDR2 FQGNSA come from the germline V gene. CDR3 residues: CASSLVGTNTGELFF. The CDR3 region has the DNA TGTGCCAGCAGCTTAGTCGGGACGAACACCGGGGAGCTGTTTTTT. The full variable domain, its missing parts supplied by reference TRBV7-2 and TRBJ2-2, is GAGVSQSPSNKVTEKGKDVELRCDPISGHTALYWYRQSLGQGLEFLIYFQGNSAPDKSGLPSDRFSAERTGGSVSTLTIQRTQQEDSAVYLCASSLVGTNTGELFFGEGSRLTVL.

The V and J genes are TRBV12-5 and TRBJ1-1; D gene ambiguous. The V gene's germline CDR1 is LGHNT and CDR2 FRNRAP. V was cut by 5 bases and J by 1 base, with 5 bases left in between. CDR3 length: 12 residues. CDR3 in DNA: TGTGCTAGTGGTCAAGCGAACACTGAAGCTTTCTTT. This encodes CASGQANTEAFF.

This clone came up once. This chain uses TRBV18 with TRBJ1-1, with 8 bases aligning to TRBD1. The trim removed 6 bases at V and 4 bases at J, leaving 16 bases unmatched. Germline values: CDR1 KGHSH, CDR2 LQKENI. The CDR3 length is 17 residues. The CDR3 here is CASSLAFGHRGITEAFF. The CDR3 DNA reads TGTGCCAGCTCGCTCGCTTTCGGCCACAGGGGGATCACTGAAGCTTTCTTT. Full variable domain (rest looked up from reference TRBV18 and TRBJ1-1): NAGVMQNPRHLVRRRGQEARLRCSPMKGHSHVYWYRQLPEEGLKFMVYLQKENIIDESGMPKERFSAEFPKEGPSILRIQQVVRGDSAAYFCASSLAFGHRGITEAFFGQGTRLTVV.

The chain couples TRBV7-2 to TRBJ1-2; weak D call: TRBD1 (6 bases). V lost 5 bases and J lost 4, with 11 bases in between. Germline V gene data show CDR1 as SGHTA and CDR2 as FQGNSA. The CDR3 is 13 residues long. CDR3 region: CASSSDRFYGYTF. DNA for the CDR3: TGTGCCAGCAGCAGTGACAGGTTCTATGGCTACACCTTC.

This chain uses TRBV7-3 with TRBJ2-7; TRBD2 might be the D (6 bases). Looked up from germline, CDR1 is SGHTA and CDR2 is FQGTGA. CDR3 length: 15 amino acids. V shed 2 bases and J shed 3 bases, with 14 bases lying between them. CDR3 nucleotide sequence: TGTGCCAGCAGCTTATTTGGCGGGGTTCGCTACGAGCAGTACTTC. This sequence encodes CASSLFGGVRYEQYF.

The CDR3 loop is CASSFGTRTEAFF. The CDR3 region has the DNA TGTGCCAGCAGTTTTGGGACACGTACTGAAGCTTTCTTT. V and J are TRBV6-5 and TRBJ1-1; TRBD1 is a possible D gene (6 bases). The CDR3 is 13 residues long. Trimming left V 4 bases short and J 5 bases short, with 11 bases between. Germline CDR1 and CDR2: MNHEY and SVGAGI.

The gene calls are TRBV30 and TRBJ1-4; no definite D call. CDR1 is GTSNPN, CDR2 SVGIG, per germline (reference sequence). The V and J ends lost 2 bases and 2 bases respectively, with 12 bases between them. The CDR3 extends over 15 amino acids. CDR3 in DNA: TGTGCCTGGAGTCGTCACGGTGCCACTAATGAAAAACTGTTTTTT. Translated, it gives CAWSRHGATNEKLFF.

This chain connects TRBV2 to TRBJ2-2, with 9 bases aligning to TRBD1. The trim removed 6 bases at V and 5 bases at J, leaving 10 bases unmatched. CDR1 is SNHLY, CDR2 FYNNEI, per germline. This CDR3 has 16 amino acids. CDR3 nucleotides: TGTGCCAGCAGCCCAAGTGTGGGACAGGGTACCGGGGAGCTGTTTTTT. Encoded protein: CASSPSVGQGTGELFF.

The rearrangement joins TRBV3-1 (or the pseudogene TRBV3-2) to TRBJ2-1; D call uncertain. CDR1 LGHDT and CDR2 YNNKEL come from the germline V gene (reference sequence). The CDR3 runs 13 residues. Trimming stripped 3 bases from V and 1 base from J, with 4 bases between. In DNA form, the CDR3 reads TGTGCCAGCAGCCACCGTTCCTACAATGAGCAGTTCTTC. It yields the protein CASSHRSYNEQFF.

The J gene is TRBJ1-3, the V gene TRBV30; tentative D call: TRBD1 (6 bases). Germline V gene sequence: CDR1 GTSNPN, CDR2 SVGIG (reference sequence). V was cut by 2 bases and J by 1 base, with 15 bases left in between. The CDR3 extends over 16 amino acids. The CDR3 sequence: CAWSPKTGISGNTIYF. CDR3 coding DNA: TGTGCCTGGAGTCCTAAAACAGGGATTTCTGGAAACACCATATATTTT.